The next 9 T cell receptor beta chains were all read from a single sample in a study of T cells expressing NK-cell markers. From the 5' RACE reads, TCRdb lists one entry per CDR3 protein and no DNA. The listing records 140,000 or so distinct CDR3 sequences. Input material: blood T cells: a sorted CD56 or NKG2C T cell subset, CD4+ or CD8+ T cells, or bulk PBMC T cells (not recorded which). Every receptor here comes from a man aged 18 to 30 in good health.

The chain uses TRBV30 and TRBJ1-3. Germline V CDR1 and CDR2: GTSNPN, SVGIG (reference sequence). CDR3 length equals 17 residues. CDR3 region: CAWSLPHGTSTGNTIYF.

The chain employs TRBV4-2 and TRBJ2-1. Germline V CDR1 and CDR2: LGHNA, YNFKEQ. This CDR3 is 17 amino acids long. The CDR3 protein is CASSQEVLVSSYNEQFF.

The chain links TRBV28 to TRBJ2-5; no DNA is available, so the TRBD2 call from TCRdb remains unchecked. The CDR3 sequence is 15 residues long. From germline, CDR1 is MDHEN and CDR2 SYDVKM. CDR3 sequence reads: CASSFDSGREETQYF.

The CDR3 sequence is CASSQDRAGGDQPQHF. V gene TRBV4-2 combines with J gene TRBJ1-5; TCRdb returns TRBD1, unconfirmable since there is no DNA. The CDR3 consists of 16 residues. CDR1 and CDR2 (germline): LGHNA, YNFKEQ.

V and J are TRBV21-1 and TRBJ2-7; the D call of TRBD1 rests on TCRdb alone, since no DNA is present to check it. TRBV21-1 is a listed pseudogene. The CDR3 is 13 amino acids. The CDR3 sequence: CASSGQGSREQYF.

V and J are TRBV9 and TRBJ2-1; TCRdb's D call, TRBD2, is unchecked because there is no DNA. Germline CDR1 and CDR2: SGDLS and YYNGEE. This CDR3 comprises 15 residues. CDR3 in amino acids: CASSGAEYSYNEQFF.

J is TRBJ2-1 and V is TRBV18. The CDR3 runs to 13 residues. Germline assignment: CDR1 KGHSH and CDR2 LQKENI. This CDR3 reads CASSPRQNNEQFF. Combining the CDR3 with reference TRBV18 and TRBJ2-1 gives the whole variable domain NAGVMQNPRHLVRRRGQEARLRCSPMKGHSHVYWYRQLPEEGLKFMVYLQKENIIDESGMPKERFSAEFPKEGPSILRIQQVVRGDSAAYFCASSPRQNNEQFFGPGTRLTVL.

CDR3: CASSIGTTETQYF. This chain joins TRBV19 and TRBJ2-5. CDR3 size: 13 residues. Germline V CDR1 and CDR2: LNHDA, SQIVND (reference sequence). Looking up the rest from reference TRBV19 and TRBJ2-5 gives the full variable domain: DGGITQSPKYLFRKEGQNVTLSCEQNLNHDAMYWYRQDPGQGLRLIYYSQIVNDFQKGDIAEGYSVSREKKESFPLTVTSAQKNPTAFYLCASSIGTTETQYFGPGTRLLVL.

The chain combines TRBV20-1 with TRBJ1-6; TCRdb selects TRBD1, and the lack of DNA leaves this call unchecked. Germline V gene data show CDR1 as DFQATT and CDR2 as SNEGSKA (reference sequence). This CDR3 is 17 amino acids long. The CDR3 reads CSANLLTGTGFNSPLHF.